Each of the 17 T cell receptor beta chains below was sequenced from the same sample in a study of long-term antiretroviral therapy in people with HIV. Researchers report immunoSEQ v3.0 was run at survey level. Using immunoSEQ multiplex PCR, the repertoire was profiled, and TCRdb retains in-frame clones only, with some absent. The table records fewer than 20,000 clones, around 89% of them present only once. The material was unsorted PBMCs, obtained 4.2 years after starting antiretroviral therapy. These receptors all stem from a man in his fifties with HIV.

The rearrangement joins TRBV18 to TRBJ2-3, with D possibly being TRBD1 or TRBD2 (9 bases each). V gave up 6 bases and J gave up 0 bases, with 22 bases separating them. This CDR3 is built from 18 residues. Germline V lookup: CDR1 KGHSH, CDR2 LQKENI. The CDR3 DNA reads TGTGCCAGCTCCCGGGACAGGGCTAGCGGGGCAAGCACAGATACGCAGTATTTT. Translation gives CASSRDRASGASTDTQYF.

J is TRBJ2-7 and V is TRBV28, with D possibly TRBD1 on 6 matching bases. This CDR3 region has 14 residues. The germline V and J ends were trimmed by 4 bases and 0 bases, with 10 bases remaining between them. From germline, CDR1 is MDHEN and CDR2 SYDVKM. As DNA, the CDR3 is TGTGCCAGCAGTTCTGGGACATTCTCCTACGAGCAGTACTTC. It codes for CASSSGTFSYEQYF. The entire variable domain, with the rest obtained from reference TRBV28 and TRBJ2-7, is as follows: DVKVTQSSRYLVKRTGEKVFLECVQDMDHENMFWYRQDPGLGLRLIYFSYDVKMKEKGDIPEGYSVSREKKERFSLILESASTNQTSMYLCASSSGTFSYEQYFGPGTRLTVT.

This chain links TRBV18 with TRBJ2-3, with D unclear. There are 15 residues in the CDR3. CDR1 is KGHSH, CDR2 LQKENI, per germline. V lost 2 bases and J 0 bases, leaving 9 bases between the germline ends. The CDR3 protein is CASSPSYGSTDTQYF. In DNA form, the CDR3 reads TGTGCCAGCTCACCATCTTATGGAAGCACAGATACGCAGTATTTT.

The chain's CDR3 is CASSSGTERDEQYF. The CDR3 DNA reads TGTGCCAGCAGCTCCGGGACGGAGAGAGACGAGCAGTACTTC. The rearrangement links TRBV5-4 to TRBJ2-7; D may correspond to TRBD1 or TRBD2 (5 bases each). This CDR3 region has 14 residues. Between the trimmed V and J ends, which lost 3 bases and 5 bases, there was a span of 15 bases. Germline loops: CDR1 SGHNT, CDR2 YYREEE (reference sequence).

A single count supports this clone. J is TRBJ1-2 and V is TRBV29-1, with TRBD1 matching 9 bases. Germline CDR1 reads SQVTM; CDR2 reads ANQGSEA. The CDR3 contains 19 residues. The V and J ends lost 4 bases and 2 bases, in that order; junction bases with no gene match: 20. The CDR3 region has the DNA TGCAGCGTTGGGGGATCCGGGACAGGGAATCCCCATCCGAACTATGGCTACACCTTC. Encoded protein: CSVGGSGTGNPHPNYGYTF. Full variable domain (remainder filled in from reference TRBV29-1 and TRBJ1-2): SAVISQKPSRDICQRGTSLTIQCQVDSQVTMMFWYRQQPGQSLTLIATANQGSEATYESGFVIDKFPISRPNLTFSTLTVSNMSPEDSSIYLCSVGGSGTGNPHPNYGYTFGSGTRLTVV.

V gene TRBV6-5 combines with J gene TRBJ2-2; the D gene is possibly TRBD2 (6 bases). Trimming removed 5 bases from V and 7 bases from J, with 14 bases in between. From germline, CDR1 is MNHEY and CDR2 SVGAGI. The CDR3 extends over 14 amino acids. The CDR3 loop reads CASSPGGGVGELFF. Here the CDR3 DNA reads TGTGCCAGCAGTCCCGGTGGCGGGGTCGGGGAGCTGTTTTTT.

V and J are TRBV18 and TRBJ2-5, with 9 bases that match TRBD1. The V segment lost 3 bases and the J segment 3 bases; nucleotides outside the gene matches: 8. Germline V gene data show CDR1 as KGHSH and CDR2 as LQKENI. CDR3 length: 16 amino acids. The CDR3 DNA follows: TGTGCCAGCTCACCGACCAGGACAGGGGTTAAAGAGACCCAGTACTTC. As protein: CASSPTRTGVKETQYF.

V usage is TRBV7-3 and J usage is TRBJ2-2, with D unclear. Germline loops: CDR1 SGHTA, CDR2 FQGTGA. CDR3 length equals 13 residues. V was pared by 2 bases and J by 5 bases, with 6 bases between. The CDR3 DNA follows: TGTGCCAGCAGCTTATCCAGGACCGGGGAGCTGTTTTTT. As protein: CASSLSRTGELFF.

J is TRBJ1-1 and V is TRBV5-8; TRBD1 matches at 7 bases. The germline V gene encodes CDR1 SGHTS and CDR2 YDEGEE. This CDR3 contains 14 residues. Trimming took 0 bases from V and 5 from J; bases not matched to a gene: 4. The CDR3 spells CASSLGDRETEAFF. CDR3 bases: TGTGCCAGCAGCTTGGGAGACAGGGAGACTGAAGCTTTCTTT.

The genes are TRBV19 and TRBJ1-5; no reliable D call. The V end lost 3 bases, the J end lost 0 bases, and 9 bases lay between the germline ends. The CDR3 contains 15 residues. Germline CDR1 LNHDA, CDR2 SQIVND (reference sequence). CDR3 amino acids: CASSMWGDSNQPQHF. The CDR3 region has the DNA TGTGCCAGTAGTATGTGGGGAGATAGCAATCAGCCCCAGCATTTT.

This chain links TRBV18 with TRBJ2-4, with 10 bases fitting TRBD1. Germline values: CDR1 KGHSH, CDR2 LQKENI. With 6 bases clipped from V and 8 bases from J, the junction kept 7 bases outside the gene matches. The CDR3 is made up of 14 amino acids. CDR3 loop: CASSRTGGEDIQYF. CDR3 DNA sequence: TGTGCCAGCTCGCGGACAGGGGGAGAGGACATTCAGTACTTC.

The CDR3 nucleotides read TGCAGCGTCGGACAGGGTAATAGCAATCAGCCCCAGCATTTT. Its translation: CSVGQGNSNQPQHF. This chain uses TRBV29-1 with TRBJ1-5; 8 bases are a match to TRBD1. V shed 6 bases and J 0 bases; nucleotides not matched to a gene: 4. The CDR3 contains 14 residues. Germline CDR1 is SQVTM and CDR2 is ANQGSEA.

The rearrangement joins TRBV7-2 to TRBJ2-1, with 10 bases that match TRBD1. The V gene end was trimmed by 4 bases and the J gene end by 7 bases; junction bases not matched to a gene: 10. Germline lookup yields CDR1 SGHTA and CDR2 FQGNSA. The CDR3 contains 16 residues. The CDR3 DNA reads TGTGCCAGCAGCTGGGGACCGGGACAGGGGCAGAATGAGCAGTTCTTC. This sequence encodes CASSWGPGQGQNEQFF.

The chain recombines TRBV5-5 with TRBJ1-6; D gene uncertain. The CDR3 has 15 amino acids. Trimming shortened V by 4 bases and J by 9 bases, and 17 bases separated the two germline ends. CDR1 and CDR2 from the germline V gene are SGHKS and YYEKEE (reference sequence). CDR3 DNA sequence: TGTGCCAGCAGCCCGGACGCTGGAAGGAGTTCACCCCTCCACTTT. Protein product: CASSPDAGRSSPLHF.

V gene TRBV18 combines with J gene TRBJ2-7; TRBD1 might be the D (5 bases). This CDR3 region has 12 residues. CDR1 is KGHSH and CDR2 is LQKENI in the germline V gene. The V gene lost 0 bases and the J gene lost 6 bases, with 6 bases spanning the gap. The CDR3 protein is CASSPPRGEQYF. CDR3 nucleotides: TGTGCCAGCTCACCACCTAGGGGCGAGCAGTACTTC.

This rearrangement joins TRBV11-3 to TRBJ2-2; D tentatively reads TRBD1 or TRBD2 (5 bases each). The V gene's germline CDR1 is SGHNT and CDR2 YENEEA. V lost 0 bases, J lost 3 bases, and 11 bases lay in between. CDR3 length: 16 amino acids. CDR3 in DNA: TGTGCCAGCAGCTTAGATCGAGGGGTTGACACCGGGGAGCTGTTTTTT. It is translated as CASSLDRGVDTGELFF.

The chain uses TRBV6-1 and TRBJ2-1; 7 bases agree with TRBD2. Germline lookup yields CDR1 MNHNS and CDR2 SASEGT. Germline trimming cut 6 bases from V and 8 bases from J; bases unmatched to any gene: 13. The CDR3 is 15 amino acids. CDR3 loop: CASSAPWEGGDEQFF. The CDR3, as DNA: TGTGCCAGCAGCGCCCCCTGGGAGGGTGGAGATGAGCAGTTCTTC.